Below, one TCR beta chain is given with its context. Its antigen is unknown. Per-nucleotide qualities are absent, and no much larger clonotype sits a single base away. For TCR Vbeta sequencing, memory CD4+ T cells were sorted ex vivo from the peripheral blood of both healthy controls and narcolepsy patients. These data are taken from a study of T cells in narcolepsy listed by TCRdb under 2018. With respect to the entire study: Healthy control donors were enrolled in the study alongside patients who had narcolepsy type 1 or type 2 (NT1, NT2). Autoreactive T cells targeting hypocretin neuron self-antigens (hypocretin, TRIB2) were sought in narcolepsy patients, and TCR Vbeta sequencing was used to track clonotypes in blood and CSF. General study outcomes and caveats: Some blood memory CD4+ repertoires from patients and controls contained no sequences matching autoreactive T cell clones. In plots comparing CSF and blood CD4+ T cell clonotypes from the same patient, HCRT-specific and TRIB2-specific autoreactive clonotypes were highlighted. According to the report, autoreactive clonotypes were detected serially in the blood of the same patients and of different patients, but not in healthy controls. Patients and controls had comparable numbers of sequenced blood memory CD4+ clonotypes, averaging about 37,000 and 33,000, respectively.

Receptor amplification or capture employed the immunoSEQ multiplex PCR assay. TCRdb holds this immuneACCESS table with in-frame rearrangements only. Some clones are missing; in checked studies, unresolved V genes explain under half, and the rest has no known cause. The sample contains some 25,000 clones, about 85% of them found a single time. The ten most abundant clones make up around 1.4% of the sample. The CDR3 goes from the cysteine to the phenylalanine over 16 residues. Only the CDR3 DNA is retained, 48 bases long and in frame from the first base. Trimming leaves V shorter by 2 bases and J shorter by 6 bases, with the junction holding 9 bases beyond the gene matches. CDR1 and CDR2 were assigned from the germline V gene as SGHRS and YFSETQ.

The receptor chain draws on TRBV5-1 and TRBJ2-3; the junction holds 10 bases that match TRBD2. The sequenced sample was CD45RA- memory CD4+ T cells from PBMCs. What the cell subset or site label conveys for this sample: memory T cells sorted ex vivo from peripheral blood. The clonotype was recovered from a human donor with narcolepsy. The CDR3 region reads CASSLKREGRGDTQYF. The DNA reads TGCGCCAGCAGCTTAAAGCGGGAGGGCCGGGGTGATACGCAGTATTTT.